This T cell receptor (beta chain) appears in the sequencing data of a study of response to subunit inactivated influenza vaccine. TCRdb passed the RT-PCR reads through MiXCR, listing each CDR3 protein once. The sample lists more than 500,000 distinct CDR3 sequences; about 11% were seen once. Study-wide findings and caveats: New T cells are recruited in small numbers by each seasonal influenza vaccination, according to the authors' suggestion.

The CDR3 runs to 13 residues. This clonotype was observed many times. Its specificity is unknown. One junction end does not reproduce the germline sequence, and a read error may be involved. This same sample was also part of a study on T cells expressing NK-cell markers. As that report states: Scientists made TCR beta cDNA using 5'RACE template switching with UMIs. Sorted CD3+CD56+NKG2C+, CD3+CD56+NKG2C- and CD3+CD56-NKG2C+ T-cell subsets were beta-chain profiled. The study sequenced eight donors, seven HCMV-seropositive and one seronegative.

This TCR came from a man aged 50 to 59 who received an inactivated influenza vaccine. Sequencing used PBMCs from blood, obtained on the day of vaccination. The rearrangement joins TRBV12-3 or TRBV12-4 to TRBJ2-4; D remains unclear. CDR3: CASRRAPSQIPIF. The CDR3 coding sequence is TGTGCCAGCAGACGAGCCCCAAGCCAAATCCCCATCTTC.